This T cell receptor (beta chain) was observed in a study of T cell responses to AZD1222 COVID-19 vaccine. This clone appeared many times. No antigen is known for it. The table came from immunoSEQ multiplex PCR; TCRdb's copy has only in-frame clones and leaves some out. The data show 70,000 or so clones, with over 80% seen just once and roughly 23% held by the top ten. The CDR3 is made up of 16 amino acids. V shed 2 bases and J shed 4 bases, with 17 bases lying between them. Germline lookup yields CDR1 MNHEY and CDR2 SVGAGI. Study outcomes and limitations: Nearly half of spike-specific TCRs reportedly target variant regions that are unmutated in the B.1.351 and B.1.1.7 variants. Females made up more of the donors, who were largely white British, and clonal diversity may have come out too low. Repertoire collection took place solely once the T cell response had peaked.

The receptor was isolated from an adult who received the AZD1222 COVID-19 vaccine. The chain is built from TRBV6-5 and TRBJ1-1; D unclear. The sequenced sample was peripheral blood, obtained 28 days after the second AZD1222 dose. As DNA, the CDR3 is TGTGCCAGCAGTTACCCCCCCGGGCCTCCCGGCACTGAAGCTTTCTTT. It codes for CASSYPPGPPGTEAFF.